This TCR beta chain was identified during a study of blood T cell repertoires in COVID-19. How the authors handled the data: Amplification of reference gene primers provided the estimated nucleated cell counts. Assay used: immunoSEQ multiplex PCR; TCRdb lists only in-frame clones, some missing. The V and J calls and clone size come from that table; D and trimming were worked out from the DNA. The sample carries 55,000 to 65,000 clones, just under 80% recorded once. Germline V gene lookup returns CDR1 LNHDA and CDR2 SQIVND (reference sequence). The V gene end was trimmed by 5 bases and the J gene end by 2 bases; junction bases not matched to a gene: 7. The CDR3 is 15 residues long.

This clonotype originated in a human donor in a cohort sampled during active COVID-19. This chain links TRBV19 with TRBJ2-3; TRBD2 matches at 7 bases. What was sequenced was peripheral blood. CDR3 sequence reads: CASSPPGRSTDTQYF. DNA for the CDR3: TGTGCCAGTAGTCCCCCCGGGAGGTCCACAGATACGCAGTATTTT.